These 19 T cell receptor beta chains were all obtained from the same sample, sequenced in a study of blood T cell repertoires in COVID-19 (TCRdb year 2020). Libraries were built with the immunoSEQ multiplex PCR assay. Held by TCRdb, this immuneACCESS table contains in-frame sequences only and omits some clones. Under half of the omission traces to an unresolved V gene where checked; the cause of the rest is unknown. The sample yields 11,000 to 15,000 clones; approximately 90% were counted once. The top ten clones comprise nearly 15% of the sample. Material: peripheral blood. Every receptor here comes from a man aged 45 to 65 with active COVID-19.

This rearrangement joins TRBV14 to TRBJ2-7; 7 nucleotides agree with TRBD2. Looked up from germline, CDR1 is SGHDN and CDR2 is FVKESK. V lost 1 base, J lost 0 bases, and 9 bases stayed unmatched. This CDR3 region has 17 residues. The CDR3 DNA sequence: TGTGCCAGCAGCCAAGGCCCTAGCGGTAGCGGCTCCTACGAGCAGTACTTC. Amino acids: CASSQGPSGSGSYEQYF.

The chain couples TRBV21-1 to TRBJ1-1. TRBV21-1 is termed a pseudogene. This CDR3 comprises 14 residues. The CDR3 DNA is TGTGCCAGCAGCAACTCCCTAAAGAGGGCTGAAGCTTTCTTT. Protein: CASSNSLKRAEAFF.

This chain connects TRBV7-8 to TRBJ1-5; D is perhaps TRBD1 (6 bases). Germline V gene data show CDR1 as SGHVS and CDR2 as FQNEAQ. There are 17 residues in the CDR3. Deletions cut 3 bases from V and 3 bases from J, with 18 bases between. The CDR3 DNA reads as TGTGCCAGCAGCTTGTTGAGCAGGGGCGCCACCAATCAGCCCCAGCATTTT. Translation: CASSLLSRGATNQPQHF.

In nucleotides, the CDR3 is TGTGCCAGTAGGGGCTCCCACTACGAGCAGTACTTC. Protein product: CASRGSHYEQYF. This sequence joins TRBV19 and TRBJ2-7; no clear D. Germline assignment: CDR1 LNHDA and CDR2 SQIVND (reference sequence). This CDR3 spans 12 amino acids. The V end was cut by 6 bases, the J end by 3 bases, with 9 bases between.

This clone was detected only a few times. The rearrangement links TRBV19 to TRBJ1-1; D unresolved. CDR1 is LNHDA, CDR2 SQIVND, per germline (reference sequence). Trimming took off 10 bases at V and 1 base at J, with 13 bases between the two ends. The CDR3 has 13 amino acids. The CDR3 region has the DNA TGTGCCACTAACTTTGACAAGAACACTGAAGCTTTCTTT. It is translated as CATNFDKNTEAFF.

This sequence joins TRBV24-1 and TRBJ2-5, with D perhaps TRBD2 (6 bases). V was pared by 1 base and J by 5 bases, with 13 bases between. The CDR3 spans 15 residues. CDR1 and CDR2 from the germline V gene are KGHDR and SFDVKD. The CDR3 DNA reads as TGTGCCACCAGTGATTTCCTCAGCGGAGGGGAGACCCAGTACTTC. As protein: CATSDFLSGGETQYF.

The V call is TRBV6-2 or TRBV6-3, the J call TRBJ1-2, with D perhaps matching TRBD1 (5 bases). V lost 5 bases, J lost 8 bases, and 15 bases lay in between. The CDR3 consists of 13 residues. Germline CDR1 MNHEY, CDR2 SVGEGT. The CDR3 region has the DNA TGTGCCAGCAGTCGTACAGGTGGGCTCGGCTACACCTTC. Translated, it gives CASSRTGGLGYTF.

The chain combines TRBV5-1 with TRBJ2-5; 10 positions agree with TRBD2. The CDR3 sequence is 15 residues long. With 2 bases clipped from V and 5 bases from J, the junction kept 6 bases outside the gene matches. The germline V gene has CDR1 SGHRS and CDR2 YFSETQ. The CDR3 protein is CASSLAGGEWETQYF. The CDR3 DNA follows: TGCGCCAGCAGCTTAGCGGGAGGGGAATGGGAGACCCAGTACTTC.

CDR3 sequence reads: CAWRPGTSGRHSSYNEQFF. CDR3 DNA: TGTGCCTGGAGGCCCGGGACTAGCGGAAGACATAGCTCCTACAATGAGCAGTTCTTC. The J gene is TRBJ2-1, the V gene TRBV30, with 11 bases lining up with TRBD2. Germline CDR1 and CDR2: GTSNPN and SVGIG (reference sequence). The CDR3 sequence is 19 residues long. J was trimmed by 0 bases and V by 3 bases; bases with no gene match: 13.

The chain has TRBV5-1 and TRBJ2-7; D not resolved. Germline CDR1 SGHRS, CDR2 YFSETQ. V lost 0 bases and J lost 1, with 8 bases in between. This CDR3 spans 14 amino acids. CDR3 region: CASSLDRWSYEQYF. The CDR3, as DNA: TGCGCCAGCAGCTTGGACAGATGGTCCTACGAGCAGTACTTC. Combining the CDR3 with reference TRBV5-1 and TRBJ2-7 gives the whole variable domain KAGVTQTPRYLIKTRGQQVTLSCSPISGHRSVSWYQQTPGQGLQFLFEYFSETQRNKGNFPGRFSGRQFSNSRSEMNVSTLELGDSALYLCASSLDRWSYEQYFGPGTRLTVT.

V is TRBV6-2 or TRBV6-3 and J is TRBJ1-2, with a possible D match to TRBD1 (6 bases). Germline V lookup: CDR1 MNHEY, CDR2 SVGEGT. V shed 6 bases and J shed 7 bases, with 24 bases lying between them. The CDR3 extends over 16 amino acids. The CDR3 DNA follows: TGTGCCAGCAGCCGGCCAGAACTGGGACATCGGGGTGGCTACACCTTC. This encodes CASSRPELGHRGGYTF.

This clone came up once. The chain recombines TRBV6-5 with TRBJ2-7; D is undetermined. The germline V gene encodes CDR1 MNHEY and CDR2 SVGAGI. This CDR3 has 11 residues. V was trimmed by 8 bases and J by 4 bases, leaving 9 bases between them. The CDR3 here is CASGRRYEQYF. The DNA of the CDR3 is TGTGCCAGCGGCCGCCGATACGAGCAGTACTTC.

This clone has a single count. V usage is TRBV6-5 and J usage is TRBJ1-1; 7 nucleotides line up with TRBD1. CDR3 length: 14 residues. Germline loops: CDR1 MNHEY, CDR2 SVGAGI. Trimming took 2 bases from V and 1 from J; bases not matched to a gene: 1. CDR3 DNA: TGTGCCAGCAGTTACAGGGGGCCGAACACTGAAGCTTTCTTT. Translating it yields CASSYRGPNTEAFF.

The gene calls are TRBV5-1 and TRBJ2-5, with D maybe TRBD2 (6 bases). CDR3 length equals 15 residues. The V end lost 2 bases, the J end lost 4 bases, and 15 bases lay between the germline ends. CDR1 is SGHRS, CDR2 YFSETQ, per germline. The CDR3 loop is CASSFGGSGGETQYF. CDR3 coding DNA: TGCGCCAGCAGCTTCGGAGGGTCCGGAGGAGAGACCCAGTACTTC.

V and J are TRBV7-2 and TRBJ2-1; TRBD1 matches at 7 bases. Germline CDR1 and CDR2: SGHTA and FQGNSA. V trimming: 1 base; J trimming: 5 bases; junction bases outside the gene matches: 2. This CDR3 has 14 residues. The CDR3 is CASSLVTGDNEQFF. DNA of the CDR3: TGTGCCAGCAGCTTAGTAACAGGGGACAATGAGCAGTTCTTC.

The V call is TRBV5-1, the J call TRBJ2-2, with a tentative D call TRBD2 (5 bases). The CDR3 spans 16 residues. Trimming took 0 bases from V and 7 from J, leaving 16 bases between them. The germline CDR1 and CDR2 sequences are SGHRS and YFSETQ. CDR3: CASSLGSRGSVGELFF. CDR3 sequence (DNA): TGCGCCAGCAGCTTGGGGTCGAGAGGTAGCGTCGGGGAGCTGTTTTTT.

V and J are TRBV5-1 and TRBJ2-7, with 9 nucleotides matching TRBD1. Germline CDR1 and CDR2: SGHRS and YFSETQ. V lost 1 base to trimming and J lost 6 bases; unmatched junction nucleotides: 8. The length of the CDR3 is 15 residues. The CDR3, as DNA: TGCGCCAGCAGCTTGATGGGACAGGGCGGAGGCGAGCAGTACTTC. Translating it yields CASSLMGQGGGEQYF.

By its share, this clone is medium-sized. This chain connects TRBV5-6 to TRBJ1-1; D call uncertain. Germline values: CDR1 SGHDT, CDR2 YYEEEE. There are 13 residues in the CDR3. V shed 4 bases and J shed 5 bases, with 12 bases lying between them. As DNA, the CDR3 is TGTGCCAGCAGCCCTTCCGCCGGGACTGAAGCTTTCTTT. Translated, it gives CASSPSAGTEAFF.

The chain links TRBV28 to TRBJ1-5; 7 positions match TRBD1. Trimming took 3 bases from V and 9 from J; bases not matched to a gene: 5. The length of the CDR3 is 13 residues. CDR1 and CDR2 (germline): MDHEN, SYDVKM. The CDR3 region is CASSFTNRGPQHF. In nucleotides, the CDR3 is TGTGCCAGCAGTTTTACAAACAGGGGGCCCCAGCATTTT. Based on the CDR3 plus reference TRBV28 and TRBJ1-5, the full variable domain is DVKVTQSSRYLVKRTGEKVFLECVQDMDHENMFWYRQDPGLGLRLIYFSYDVKMKEKGDIPEGYSVSREKKERFSLILESASTNQTSMYLCASSFTNRGPQHFGDGTRLSIL.